These 31 T cell receptor beta chains originate from one sample sequenced in a study of CXCR3-negative and CXCR3-positive naive CD8 T cells. General observations from the study: Naive cells positive for CXCR3 carried more hydrophobic TRB CDR3s than CXCR3-negative ones.

Antigens of these TCRs are unknown. With UMI labels, 5' RACE was used to prepare the TRB cDNA libraries. Each CDR3 protein gets one entry in TCRdb, which reprocessed the 5' RACE reads and gives no DNA. The sample holds approximately 120,000 distinct CDR3 sequences. What was sequenced was naive CXCR3+ CD8+ T cells from blood. Specified subset: CD45RO-CCR7+CD27+CD95- naive CD8+ T cells expressing CXCR3 (TNR3+). These receptor sequences come from a human donor in good health. Some clones in this sample may be carry-over from other donors' samples.

V and J are TRBV28 and TRBJ2-1; checking the TCRdb D call of TRBD2 is not possible without DNA. The CDR3 is made up of 16 amino acids. Germline assignment: CDR1 MDHEN and CDR2 SYDVKM. The CDR3 loop reads CASSLSWDFSAAEQFF.

The chain carries TRBV5-1 and TRBJ2-2; TCRdb calls TRBD1, which cannot be checked without DNA. CDR1 and CDR2 from the germline V gene are SGHRS and YFSETQ. This CDR3 contains 16 residues. The chain's CDR3 is CASSIGQGAVAGELFF.

This chain connects TRBV27 to TRBJ2-7; TCRdb proposes TRBD1, but this gene call is untestable without DNA. The V gene's germline CDR1 is MNHEY and CDR2 SMNVEV (reference sequence). CDR3 size: 12 residues. This chain's CDR3 is CASSPGPYEQYF.

CDR3 sequence reads: CASSPDRVSYNEQFF. V is TRBV12-3 or TRBV12-4 and J is TRBJ2-1; as DNA is missing, the TRBD1 call by TCRdb cannot be tested. The CDR3 consists of 15 residues.

V usage is TRBV28 and J usage is TRBJ2-1; TCRdb designates TRBD2, a call that cannot be tested without DNA. The CDR3 consists of 15 residues. Germline V gene data show CDR1 as MDHEN and CDR2 as SYDVKM. The CDR3: CASSFRGLRAKEQFF.

The rearrangement links TRBV20-1 to TRBJ2-1; absent DNA, TCRdb's TRBD1 call cannot be checked. This CDR3 comprises 16 residues. Per germline, CDR1 DFQATT and CDR2 SNEGSKA (reference sequence). This chain's CDR3 is CSASGDGGVTWNEQFF.

The chain uses TRBV7-8 and TRBJ1-3; TCRdb lists TRBD1, though no DNA is available to test this call. CDR1 is SGHVS and CDR2 is FQNEAQ in the germline V gene. There are 19 residues in the CDR3. Here the CDR3 reads CASSYYSLMDILTRDTIYF.

J is TRBJ2-3 and V is TRBV7-2; TCRdb proposes TRBD2, but this gene call is untestable without DNA. CDR1 and CDR2 from the germline V gene are SGHTA and FQGNSA. This CDR3 is 15 amino acids long. CDR3 amino acids: CASSLIAGRTDTQYF.

This chain uses TRBV12-3 or TRBV12-4 with TRBJ1-2; lacking DNA, the TRBD1 call made by TCRdb goes unchecked. This CDR3 region has 13 residues. The CDR3 here is CASMDRVVNGYTF.

The chain joins TRBV27 to TRBJ2-5; TCRdb's D call of TRBD1 is untestable without DNA. The CDR3 consists of 14 residues. Germline CDR1 and CDR2: MNHEY and SMNVEV (reference sequence). CDR3 loop: CASSYFPGGETQYF.

This chain links TRBV20-1 with TRBJ2-7; TCRdb's D call, TRBD2, is unchecked because there is no DNA. This CDR3 is built from 14 residues. CDR1 and CDR2 (germline): DFQATT, SNEGSKA (reference sequence). CDR3 in amino acids: CSARGTSGDYEQYF.

The V call is TRBV4-2, the J call TRBJ2-7; the TCRdb D gene call, TRBD2, has no DNA to confirm it. Per the germline V gene, CDR1 is LGHNA and CDR2 is YNFKEQ. The CDR3 runs 13 residues. The CDR3 region is CASSPGDSYEQYF.

The chain carries TRBV29-1 and TRBJ2-1; TCRdb indicates TRBD2, and absent DNA this call remains unverified. The CDR3 totals 15 residues. The V gene's germline CDR1 is SQVTM and CDR2 ANQGSEA. This CDR3 reads CSVEGGLGGEGEQFF.

This chain links TRBV5-1 with TRBJ2-7; checking the TCRdb D call of TRBD1 is not possible without DNA. The length of the CDR3 is 13 residues. CDR1 SGHRS and CDR2 YFSETQ come from the germline V gene. The CDR3 loop is CASSSGQTYEQYF.

This chain uses TRBV15 with TRBJ2-7; TCRdb gives TRBD2 as the D gene, but with no DNA this cannot be confirmed. Germline CDR1 and CDR2: LNHNV and YYDKDF (reference sequence). This CDR3 is built from 15 residues. The chain's CDR3 is CATSSPSEGFREQYF.

V usage is TRBV18 and J usage is TRBJ1-2. The germline V gene has CDR1 KGHSH and CDR2 LQKENI. This CDR3 comprises 15 residues. This CDR3 reads CASSPPDGTDYGYTF.

The chain couples TRBV7-9 to TRBJ2-1; the TCRdb call, TRBD2, lacks DNA for checking. The CDR3 is 16 amino acids. CDR1 and CDR2 (germline): SEHNR, FQNEAQ (reference sequence). The CDR3 reads CASSLEGLAGENEQFF.

The chain has TRBV21-1 and TRBJ2-7; TCRdb calls TRBD1, which cannot be checked without DNA. TRBV21-1 is a known pseudogene. CDR3 length: 14 residues. CDR3 sequence reads: CASSNRQRPYEQYF.

The chain couples TRBV25-1 to TRBJ2-7; TCRdb outputs TRBD1, but without DNA this stays unchecked. The CDR3 has 13 amino acids. From germline, CDR1 is MGHDK and CDR2 SYGVNS. The CDR3 here is CASTVGGTYEQYF.

CDR3 sequence reads: CASSGGGGAVNEQFF. The gene calls are TRBV6-4 and TRBJ2-1; TCRdb names TRBD2, which stays unverified in the absence of DNA. The germline V gene has CDR1 MRHNA and CDR2 SNTAGT. The CDR3 has 15 amino acids.

The chain employs TRBV28 and TRBJ2-3; lacking DNA, the TRBD2 call made by TCRdb goes unchecked. The germline V gene encodes CDR1 MDHEN and CDR2 SYDVKM. The CDR3 loop spans 15 amino acids. This CDR3 reads CASSFLAGEADTQYF. The full variable domain, in which reference TRBV28 and TRBJ2-3 provide the parts outside the CDR3, is DVKVTQSSRYLVKRTGEKVFLECVQDMDHENMFWYRQDPGLGLRLIYFSYDVKMKEKGDIPEGYSVSREKKERFSLILESASTNQTSMYLCASSFLAGEADTQYFGPGTRLTVL.

The chain uses TRBV7-9 and TRBJ1-6; the TRBD1 assignment by TCRdb is unverifiable without DNA. The CDR3 sequence is 15 residues long. CDR1 and CDR2 from the germline V gene are SEHNR and FQNEAQ (reference sequence). This CDR3 reads CASSLDRAFGSPLHF.

The chain uses TRBV15 and TRBJ2-1; TCRdb's D gene call, TRBD2, goes unchecked for lack of DNA. The germline V gene encodes CDR1 LNHNV and CDR2 YYDKDF (reference sequence). The CDR3 sequence is 15 residues long. CDR3 sequence reads: CATSRSRGSFNEQFF. The whole variable domain, filled in from reference TRBV15 and TRBJ2-1, reads DAMVIQNPRYQVTQFGKPVTLSCSQTLNHNVMYWYQQKSSQAPKLLFHYYDKDFNNEADTPDNFQSRRPNTSFCFLDIRSPGLGDTAMYLCATSRSRGSFNEQFFGPGTRLTVL.

The genes are TRBV12-3 or TRBV12-4 and TRBJ2-1; TCRdb's assignment of TRBD2 cannot be checked, as there is no DNA. The CDR3 extends over 14 amino acids. The CDR3 here is CASRHSGRANEQFF.

The rearrangement joins TRBV29-1 to TRBJ2-1. Germline CDR1 and CDR2: SQVTM and ANQGSEA. This CDR3 has 13 residues. The CDR3 spells CSVLLWSYNEQFF.

This sequence joins TRBV7-9 and TRBJ2-2. The CDR3 covers 15 residues. Germline V gene sequence: CDR1 SEHNR, CDR2 FQNEAQ (reference sequence). CDR3 sequence reads: CASSLGPPNTGELFF.

J is TRBJ2-3 and V is TRBV4-1; TCRdb's D gene call, TRBD1, goes unchecked for lack of DNA. The CDR3 length is 15 residues. Germline V gene sequence: CDR1 MGHRA, CDR2 YSYEKL. This CDR3 reads CASSPDRGDSDTQYF.

The V gene is TRBV19, the J gene TRBJ2-7; with no DNA, the TCRdb D assignment of TRBD1 cannot be verified. Germline CDR1 LNHDA, CDR2 SQIVND (reference sequence). CDR3 length equals 15 residues. The CDR3 region is CASSIRDRVSYEQYF.

The chain couples TRBV7-6 to TRBJ2-3; the D call from TCRdb, TRBD1, cannot be confirmed without DNA. Germline V gene sequence: CDR1 SGHVS, CDR2 FNYEAQ. The CDR3 covers 15 residues. This chain's CDR3 is CASRPGSGVSDTQYF.

The chain carries TRBV29-1 and TRBJ1-2; the TRBD1 assignment by TCRdb is unverifiable without DNA. There are 16 residues in the CDR3. Germline CDR1 SQVTM, CDR2 ANQGSEA. The chain's CDR3 is CSVVRRDAEINYGYTF.

This sequence joins TRBV20-1 and TRBJ2-2; the D call of TRBD1 rests on TCRdb alone, since no DNA is present to check it. The V gene's germline CDR1 is DFQATT and CDR2 SNEGSKA (reference sequence). This CDR3 has 16 residues. The CDR3 is CSAKGDREENTGELFF.